These T cell receptor beta chains were read from a single sample in a study of response to subunit inactivated influenza vaccine. TCRdb used MiXCR to reprocess the RT-PCR reads, holding one entry per CDR3 protein. The sample contains around 570,000 distinct CDR3 sequences, around 11% of which appear only once. This same sample was also part of a study on T cells expressing NK-cell markers.

The specimen comprised PBMCs from blood, sampled on the day of vaccination. The receptors derive from a man aged 45-65 years who received an inactivated influenza vaccine. The CDR3 runs from the conserved cysteine through the conserved F or W. A D gene is named only where the DNA matches it firmly. Expanded clones get a size class; other rows say once, few or many, or leave the size out.

>TRBD2|TRBV10-1|.|TRBJ2-2
CASSDLAGFAGELFF
TGCGCCAGCAGTGACCTAGCGGGATTTGCCGGGGAGCTGTTTTTT
>.|TRBV5-1|few|TRBJ2-1
CASSLGGSNNEQFF
TGCGCCAGCAGCTTGGGAGGTTCAAACAATGAGCAGTTCTTC
>.|TRBV29-1|.|TRBJ2-7
CSVEDAYEQYF
TGCAGCGTTGAAGATGCCTACGAGCAGTACTTC
>.|TRBV29-1|many|TRBJ1-2
CSVRLTDYGYTF
TGCAGCGTACGACTGACAGACTATGGCTACACCTTC
>.|TRBV3-1|many|TRBJ2-1
CASSQGASSYNEQFF
TGTGCCAGCAGCCAAGGGGCGAGCTCCTACAATGAGCAGTTCTTC
>.|TRBV20-1|few|TRBJ2-3
CSASRVVRGGDTQYF
TGCAGTGCTAGCCGAGTCGTCCGGGGTGGAGATACGCAGTATTTT
>TRBD2|TRBV5-1|.|TRBJ2-3
CASSHRSGRISGTDTQYF
TGCGCCAGCAGCCACCGTAGCGGGAGAATTTCTGGCACAGATACGCAGTATTTT
>.|TRBV4-1|many|TRBJ2-6
CASSLADSGANVLTF
TGCGCCAGCAGCTTAGCAGACTCTGGGGCCAACGTCCTGACTTTC
>TRBD1|TRBV11-2|.|TRBJ2-1
CASSYQTGVYNEQFF
TGTGCCAGCAGCTACCAGACAGGGGTGTACAATGAGCAGTTCTTC
>.|TRBV20-1|few|TRBJ2-1
CSARASSSAPQFF
TGCAGTGCTAGAGCGTCGTCTAGTGCACCTCAGTTCTTC
>TRBD1|TRBV10-3|.|TRBJ2-1
CAISAGTVNNEQFF
TGTGCCATCAGTGCAGGGACAGTTAACAATGAGCAGTTCTTC
>.|TRBV20-1|.|TRBJ2-1
CSANQPGRNNEQFF
TGCAGTGCTAACCAGCCAGGGCGTAATAATGAGCAGTTCTTC
>TRBD1|TRBV28|few|TRBJ2-5
CATVDRGWETQYF
TGTGCCACCGTGGACAGGGGTTGGGAGACCCAGTACTTC
>.|TRBV4-3|few|TRBJ2-2
CASSQGPRNTGELFF
TGCGCCAGCAGCCAAGGACCGCGGAACACCGGGGAGCTGTTTTTT
>TRBD1|TRBV6-1|few|TRBJ2-7
CASRRGDRAIGEQYF
TGTGCCAGCAGACGGGGGGACAGGGCCATAGGCGAGCAGTACTTC
>.|TRBV3-1|.|TRBJ2-1
CASSQDVTVQFF
TGTGCCAGCAGCCAAGATGTGACGGTGCAGTTCTTC
>.|TRBV6-1|few|TRBJ1-5
CASRGSPNQPQHF
TGTGCCAGCCGGGGGAGTCCCAATCAGCCCCAGCATTTT
>TRBD2|TRBV5-4|.|TRBJ2-1
CASSPGTSGDYEQFF
TGTGCCAGCAGCCCTGGGACTAGCGGGGATTATGAGCAGTTCTTC
>TRBD2|TRBV12-3/TRBV12-4|.|TRBJ2-3
CASSSTSGRASTDTQYF
TGTGCCAGCAGCTCGACTAGCGGGAGGGCTAGCACAGATACGCAGTATTTT
>.|TRBV7-7|.|TRBJ2-5
CASSPSLGSWSQYF
TGTGCTAGCAGCCCTAGCTTGGGCTCGTGGTCCCAGTACTTC
>TRBD1|TRBV28|few|TRBJ2-3
CAGSAEQGARTDTQYF
TGTGCCGGCAGCGCAGAACAGGGGGCGAGAACAGATACGCAGTATTTT
>TRBD1|TRBV6-1|.|TRBJ2-3
CASKIRDRGPDTQYF
TGTGCCAGCAAAATCCGGGACAGGGGCCCCGATACGCAGTATTTT
>TRBD1|TRBV7-2|many|TRBJ2-7
CATSWQGAYEQYF
TGTGCCACCTCGTGGCAGGGGGCCTACGAGCAGTACTTC
>.|TRBV20-1|few|TRBJ1-5
CSARAGIHSNQPQHF
TGCAGTGCTAGAGCCGGGATTCATAGCAATCAGCCCCAGCATTTT
>.|TRBV7-9|.|TRBJ2-7
CASSLGVVDSEYEQYF
TGTGCCAGCAGCTTGGGTGTGGTGGACAGCGAGTACGAGCAGTACTTC
>.|TRBV7-2|few|TRBJ1-1
CASRFTRDTEAFF
TGTGCCAGCAGATTTACCCGGGACACTGAAGCTTTCTTT
>.|TRBV18|.|TRBJ2-3
CASSPPAVTDTQYF
TGTGCCAGCTCACCACCGGCGGTCACAGATACGCAGTATTTT
>.|TRBV9|.|TRBJ1-6
CASSVAPRDLGNSPLHF
TGTGCCAGCAGCGTAGCTCCTCGGGATCTGGGGAATTCACCCCTCCACTTT
>TRBD1|TRBV5-1|many|TRBJ2-5
CASSFGQGETQYF
TGTGCCAGCAGTTTCGGACAGGGAGAGACCCAGTACTTC
>.|TRBV12-3/TRBV12-4|.|TRBJ1-5
CASSSDSELLPQHF
TGTGCCAGCAGTTCAGACAGCGAACTTCTCCCCCAGCATTTT
>.|TRBV9|.|TRBJ1-6
CASSVSTGSYNSPLHF
TGTGCCAGCAGCGTAAGCACCGGCTCCTATAATTCACCCCTCCACTTT
>.|TRBV18|few|TRBJ1-5
CASSPSSDQPQHF
TGTGCCAGCTCACCTTCTTCGGATCAGCCCCAGCATTTT
>.|TRBV4-3|many|TRBJ1-3
CASSQGRRDTIYF
TGCGCCAGCAGCCAAGGACGGCGGGACACCATATATTTT
>TRBD1|TRBV11-2|few|TRBJ1-2
CASSLLGTAANYGYTF
TGTGCCAGCAGCTTACTAGGGACAGCGGCAAACTATGGCTACACCTTC
>.|TRBV20-1|.|TRBJ2-3
CSAALRDTQYF
TGCAGTGCAGCCCTGCGAGATACGCAGTATTTT
>TRBD2|TRBV14|.|TRBJ2-1
CASSRHPGTSVDNEQFF
TGTGCCAGCAGCCGGCACCCCGGGACTAGCGTCGACAATGAGCAGTTCTTC
>TRBD1|TRBV7-9|few|TRBJ2-5
CASSSFDRGSSETQYF
TGTGCCAGCAGCTCCTTCGACAGGGGATCTTCGGAGACCCAGTACTTC
>TRBD2|TRBV5-1|.|TRBJ2-7
CASSSGTSGSEQYF
TGCGCCAGTTCCTCCGGGACTAGCGGGAGTGAGCAGTACTTC
>.|TRBV21-1|.|TRBJ2-1
CASSAHRGIYNEQFF
TGTGCCAGCAGCGCTCACAGGGGGATCTACAATGAGCAGTTCTTC
>.|TRBV5-1|.|TRBJ1-1
CASSLVTGTEAFF
TGCGCCAGCAGCTTGGTCACAGGGACTGAAGCTTTCTTT
>.|TRBV16|few|TRBJ2-5
CASSQGSAGISVQETQYF
TGTGCCAGCAGCCAAGGGTCAGCAGGGATCAGCGTACAAGAGACCCAGTACTTC
>.|TRBV3-1|.|TRBJ2-7
CASSLQGGRHEQYF
TGTGCCAGCAGTTTACAGGGAGGTAGGCACGAGCAGTACTTC
>.|TRBV5-1|.|TRBJ2-7
CASSLVRGVGYEQYF
TGCGCCAGCAGCTTGGTCCGGGGTGTAGGCTACGAGCAGTACTTC
>TRBD1|TRBV6-2/TRBV6-3|.|TRBJ1-1
CASRPGGETEAFF
TGTGCCAGCAGACCAGGGGGCGAAACTGAAGCTTTCTTT
>TRBD1|TRBV6-2/TRBV6-3|many|TRBJ2-1
CASRRTGGYNEQFF
TGTGCCAGCAGGAGGACAGGGGGCTACAATGAGCAGTTCTTC
>TRBD1|TRBV7-9|few|TRBJ1-2
CASSYAPVGDSLPGYTF
TGTGCCAGCAGCTATGCCCCCGTGGGGGACAGTCTTCCTGGCTACACCTTC
>.|TRBV7-9|.|TRBJ2-5
CASCRDGGPQETQYF
TGTGCCAGCTGCAGGGACGGGGGACCCCAAGAGACCCAGTACTTC